This TCR beta chain was captured in a study of human T cells and chemical hapten exposure. Time point: pre-sensitization, week 0. Stated treatment: therapeutic diphenylcyclopropenone sensitization with weekly scalp DPC. The study drew its donors from alopecia patients who were 18 to 70 years old and suitable for DPC. Total RNA was extracted from unfractionated whole blood. A single record per CDR3 protein comes from TCRdb applying MiXCR to the RACE reads. The sample has tens of thousands of distinct CDR3 sequences, around 9.5% seen once; the top ten hold more than 3%. The germline V and J ends were trimmed by 5 bases and 9 bases, with 11 bases remaining between them. Germline values: CDR1 WNHNN, CDR2 SYGVQD (reference sequence). This CDR3 spans 13 amino acids. This clonotype came up many times.

Material: whole blood, obtained in connection with sensitization to the hapten diphenylcyclopropenone (DPC). The TCR comes from a woman between 35 and 50 years old with alopecia areata. Some clones in this sample may be carry-over from other donors' samples. The chain has TRBV10-1 and TRBJ1-6, with D maybe TRBD1 (5 bases). The CDR3 is CASSQGLGSPLHF. Written as DNA, the CDR3 is TGCGCCAGCAGTCAGGGCCTTGGTTCACCCCTCCACTTT.